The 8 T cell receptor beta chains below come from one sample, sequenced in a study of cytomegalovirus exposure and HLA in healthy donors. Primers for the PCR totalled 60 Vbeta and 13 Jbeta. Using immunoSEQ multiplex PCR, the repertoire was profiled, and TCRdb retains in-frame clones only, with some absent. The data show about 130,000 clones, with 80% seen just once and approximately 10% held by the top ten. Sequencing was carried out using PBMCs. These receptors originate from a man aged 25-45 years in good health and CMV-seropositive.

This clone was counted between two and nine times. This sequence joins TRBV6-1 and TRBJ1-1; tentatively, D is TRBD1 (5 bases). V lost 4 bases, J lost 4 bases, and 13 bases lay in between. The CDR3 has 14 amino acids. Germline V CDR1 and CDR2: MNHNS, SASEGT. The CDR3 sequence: CASSGRGEGTEAFF. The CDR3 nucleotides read TGTGCCAGCAGTGGGCGGGGGGAGGGCACTGAAGCTTTCTTT.

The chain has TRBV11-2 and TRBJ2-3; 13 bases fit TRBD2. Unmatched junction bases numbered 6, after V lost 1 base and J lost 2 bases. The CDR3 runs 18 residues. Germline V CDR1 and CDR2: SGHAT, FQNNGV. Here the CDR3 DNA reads TGTGCCAGCAGCTTAGTAGGCGGACTAGCGGGGGACACAGATACGCAGTATTTT. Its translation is CASSLVGGLAGDTDTQYF.

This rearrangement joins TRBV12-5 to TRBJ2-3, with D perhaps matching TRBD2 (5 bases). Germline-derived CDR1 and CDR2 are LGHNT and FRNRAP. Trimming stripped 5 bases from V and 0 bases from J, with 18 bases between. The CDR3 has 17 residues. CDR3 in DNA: TGTGCTAGTGGTGTCAACCTCTACCGGGATAGCACAGATACGCAGTATTTT. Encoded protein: CASGVNLYRDSTDTQYF.

The CDR3 DNA reads TGTGCTAGTGCCGATCGGACAGGGCCTACGGACACTGAAGCTTTCTTT. Translating it yields CASADRTGPTDTEAFF. The genes are TRBV12-5 and TRBJ1-1; 8 bases are shared with TRBD1. CDR1 and CDR2 from the germline V gene are LGHNT and FRNRAP. V trimming: 7 bases; J trimming: 3 bases; junction bases outside the gene matches: 13. CDR3 size: 16 residues.

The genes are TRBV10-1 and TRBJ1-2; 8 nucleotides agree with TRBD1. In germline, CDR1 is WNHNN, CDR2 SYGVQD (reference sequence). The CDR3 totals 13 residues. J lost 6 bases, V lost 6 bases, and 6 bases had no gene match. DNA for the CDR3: TGCGCCAGCAGCCTAGACAGGGGCCATGGCTACACCTTC. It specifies CASSLDRGHGYTF.

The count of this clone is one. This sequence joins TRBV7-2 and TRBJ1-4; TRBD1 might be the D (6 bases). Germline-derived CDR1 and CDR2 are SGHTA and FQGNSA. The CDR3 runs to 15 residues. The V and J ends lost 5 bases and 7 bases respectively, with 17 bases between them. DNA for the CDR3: TGTGCCAGCAGCCTTACCGGGATAGGGGGTGAAAAACTGTTTTTT. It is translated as CASSLTGIGGEKLFF.

CDR3 coding DNA: TGTGCCTGGAGTGTACGTGGGGCTGGGGATACGCAGTATTTT. This sequence encodes CAWSVRGAGDTQYF. The V gene is TRBV30, the J gene TRBJ2-3, with D possibly TRBD1 on 5 matching bases. Deletions cut 0 bases from V and 6 bases from J, with 13 bases between. The CDR3 totals 14 residues. Germline values: CDR1 GTSNPN, CDR2 SVGIG (reference sequence).

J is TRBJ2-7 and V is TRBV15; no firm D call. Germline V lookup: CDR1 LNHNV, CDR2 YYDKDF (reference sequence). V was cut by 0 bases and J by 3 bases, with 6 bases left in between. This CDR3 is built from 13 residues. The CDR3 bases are TGTGCCACCAGCAGAGAAGCAGGCTACGAGCAGTACTTC. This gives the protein CATSREAGYEQYF.